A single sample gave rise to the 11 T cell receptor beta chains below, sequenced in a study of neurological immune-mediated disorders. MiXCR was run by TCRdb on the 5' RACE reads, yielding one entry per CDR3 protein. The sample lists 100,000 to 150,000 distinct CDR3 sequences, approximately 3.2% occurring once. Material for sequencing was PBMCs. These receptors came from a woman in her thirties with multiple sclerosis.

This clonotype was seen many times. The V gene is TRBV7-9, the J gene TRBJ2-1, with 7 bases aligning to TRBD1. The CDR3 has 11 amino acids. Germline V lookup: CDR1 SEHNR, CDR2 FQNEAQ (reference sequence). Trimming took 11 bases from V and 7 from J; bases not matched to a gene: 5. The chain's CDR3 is CAHLQGNEQFF. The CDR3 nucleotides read TGTGCCCACCTACAGGGGAATGAGCAGTTCTTC.

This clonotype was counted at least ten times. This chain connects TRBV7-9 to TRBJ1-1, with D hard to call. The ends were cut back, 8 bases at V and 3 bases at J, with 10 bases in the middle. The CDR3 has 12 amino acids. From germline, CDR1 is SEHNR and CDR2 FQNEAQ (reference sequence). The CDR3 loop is CASGLGDTEAFF. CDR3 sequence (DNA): TGTGCCAGCGGTCTCGGGGACACTGAAGCTTTCTTT.

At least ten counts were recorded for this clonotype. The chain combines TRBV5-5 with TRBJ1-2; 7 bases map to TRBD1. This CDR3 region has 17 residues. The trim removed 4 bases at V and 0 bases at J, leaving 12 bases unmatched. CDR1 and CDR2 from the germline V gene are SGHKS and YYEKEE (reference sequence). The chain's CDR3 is CASSPGEGALANYGYTF. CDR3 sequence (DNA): TGTGCCAGCAGCCCCGGGGAGGGGGCCCTTGCTAACTATGGCTACACCTTC. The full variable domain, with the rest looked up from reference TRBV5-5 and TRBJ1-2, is DAGVTQSPTHLIKTRGQQVTLRCSPISGHKSVSWYQQVLGQGPQFIFQYYEKEERGRGNFPDRFSARQFPNYSSELNVNALLLGDSALYLCASSPGEGALANYGYTFGSGTRLTVV.

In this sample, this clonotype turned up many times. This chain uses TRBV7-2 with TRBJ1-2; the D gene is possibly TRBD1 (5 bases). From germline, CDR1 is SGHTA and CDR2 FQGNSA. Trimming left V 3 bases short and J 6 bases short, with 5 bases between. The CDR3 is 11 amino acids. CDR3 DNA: TGTGCCAGCAGCTTGGGGGATGGCTACACCTTC. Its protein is CASSLGDGYTF.

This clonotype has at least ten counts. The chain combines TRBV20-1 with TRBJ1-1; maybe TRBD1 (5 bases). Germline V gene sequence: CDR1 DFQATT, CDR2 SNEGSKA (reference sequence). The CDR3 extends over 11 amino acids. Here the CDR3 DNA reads TGCAGACCCGAAAACGGGGCCCAAGCTTTCTTT. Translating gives CRPENGAQAFF.

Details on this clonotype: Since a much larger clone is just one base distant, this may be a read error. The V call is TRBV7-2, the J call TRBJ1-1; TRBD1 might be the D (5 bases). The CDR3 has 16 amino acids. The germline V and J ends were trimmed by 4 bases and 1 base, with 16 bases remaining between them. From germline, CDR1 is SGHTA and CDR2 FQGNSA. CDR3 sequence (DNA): TGTGCCAGCAGCTCGGAGAAGGGACTGGGGAACACTGAAGCTTTCTTT. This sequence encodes CASSSEKGLGNTEAFF.

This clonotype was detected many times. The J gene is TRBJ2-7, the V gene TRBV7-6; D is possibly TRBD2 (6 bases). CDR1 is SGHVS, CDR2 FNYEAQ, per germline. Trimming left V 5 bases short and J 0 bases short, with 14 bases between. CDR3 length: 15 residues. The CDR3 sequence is CASSVRDSSSYEQYF. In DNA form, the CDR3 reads TGTGCCAGCAGCGTCCGGGACTCCAGCTCCTACGAGCAGTACTTC.

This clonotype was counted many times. The DNA for the CDR3 is TGTGCCAGCAGGGGACAGGGGGCTGAAGCTTTCTTT. Protein: CASRGQGAEAFF. This sequence joins TRBV2 and TRBJ1-1; 11 bases align to TRBD1. Germline V lookup: CDR1 SNHLY, CDR2 FYNNEI. After removal of 6 bases from V and 6 bases from J, the junction contained 0 bases not matched to a gene. The CDR3 runs 12 residues.

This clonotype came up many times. CDR3 DNA: TGTGCCAGCAGTTTAGTCTGGAATTACAATGAGCAGTTCTTC. This translates into CASSLVWNYNEQFF. The chain couples TRBV27 to TRBJ2-1; D is unresolved. Germline lookup yields CDR1 MNHEY and CDR2 SMNVEV (reference sequence). The CDR3 covers 14 residues. The germline V and J ends were trimmed by 2 bases and 4 bases, with 9 bases remaining between them.

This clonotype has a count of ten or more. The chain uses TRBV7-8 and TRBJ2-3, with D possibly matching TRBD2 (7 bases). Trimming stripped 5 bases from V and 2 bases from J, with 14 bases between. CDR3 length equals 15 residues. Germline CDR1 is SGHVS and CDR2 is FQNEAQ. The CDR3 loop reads CASSQRDIFTDTQYF. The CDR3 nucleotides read TGTGCCAGCAGCCAGCGGGACATATTCACAGATACGCAGTATTTT.

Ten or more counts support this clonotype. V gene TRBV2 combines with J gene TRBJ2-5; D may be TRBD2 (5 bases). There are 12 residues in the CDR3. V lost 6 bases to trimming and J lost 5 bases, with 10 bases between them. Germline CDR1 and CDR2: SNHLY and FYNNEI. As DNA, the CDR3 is TGTGCCAGCAGAACTAGTCTGGAGACCCAGTACTTC. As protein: CASRTSLETQYF. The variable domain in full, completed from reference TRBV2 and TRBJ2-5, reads EPEVTQTPSHQVTQMGQEVILRCVPISNHLYFYWYRQILGQKVEFLVSFYNNEISEKSEIFDDQFSVERPDGSNFTLKIRSTKLEDSAMYFCASRTSLETQYFGPGTRLLVL.